This entry describes one T cell receptor beta chain. Profiled with immunoSEQ multiplex PCR; TCRdb holds only in-frame clones, not every one. The top ten clones hold 30% to 40% of a sample with about 35,000 clones, approximately 92% of them seen once. The data were obtained in a study of OX40 agonist ivuxolimab in advanced cancers. The starting material was CD4+ or CD8+ T cells sorted from blood, obtained in a trial of the OX40 agonist ivuxolimab. This clonotype was obtained from an adult with an advanced solid tumor such as melanoma, head and neck, liver or kidney cancer.

The CDR3 protein is CASSQDRSSYEQYF. The CDR3 DNA reads TGCGCCAGCAGCCAGGACAGGAGCTCCTACGAGCAGTACTTC. The chain has TRBV4-1 and TRBJ2-7; 7 bases line up with TRBD1. Trimming at V came to 3 bases and at J to 0 bases, leaving 2 bases not matched to a gene. The length of the CDR3 is 14 residues. Germline V lookup: CDR1 MGHRA, CDR2 YSYEKL.